The present entry profiles one T cell receptor (beta chain) with its context. There were at least 5.5 micrograms of total RNA extracted from every sample. The CDR3 is 16 residues long. The germline V and J ends were trimmed by 4 bases and 2 bases, with 15 bases remaining between them. Germline loops: CDR1 KGHDR, CDR2 SFDVKD. PCR was performed a second time for roughly 7 to 12 cycles using a sample-barcoded 5' primer and a J-beta primer mix. One entry per CDR3 protein results from TCRdb running MiXCR on the 5' RACE reads. This sample has roughly 830,000 distinct CDR3 sequences, with 60% to 80% found just once. The source of the sample is a study of blood T cells in healthy people across ages.

Sequenced input: blood. V usage is TRBV24-1 and J usage is TRBJ2-3; D may be TRBD2 (6 bases). The sequence came from a man aged 25-45 years in good health. Here the CDR3 DNA reads TGTGCCACCAGTGACCCCTCCGGAGGGTCCACAGATACGCAGTATTTT. Translated, it gives CATSDPSGGSTDTQYF.